The present TCR beta chain was sequenced within a study of blood T cell repertoires in COVID-19. Whole-study context: Spain, Italy and the United States supplied samples that represented acute and convalescent COVID-19. Nucleic acid was either cDNA or gDNA, and it came from T cells, B-cell-depleted T cells, or PBMCs.

This CDR3 region has 12 residues. Germline V gene lookup returns CDR1 SGHAT and CDR2 FQNNGV. V lost 1 base to trimming and J lost 7 bases, with 7 bases between them. The table came from immunoSEQ multiplex PCR; TCRdb's copy has only in-frame clones and leaves some out. The sample has some 160,000 clones, about 83% seen once. In its sample, this clone was seen a few times. The chain combines TRBV11-2 with TRBJ1-2; D not resolved. Material for sequencing was peripheral blood. This clonotype originated in a woman aged 80 or over with acute or convalescent COVID-19. Here the CDR3 reads CASSLGGFGYTF. CDR3 bases: TGTGCCAGCAGCTTAGGAGGGTTTGGCTACACCTTC. The full variable domain, completed using reference TRBV11-2 and TRBJ1-2, is EAGVAQSPRYKIIEKRQSVAFWCNPISGHATLYWYQQILGQGPKLLIQFQNNGVVDDSQLPKDRFSAERLKGVDSTLKIQPAKLEDSAVYLCASSLGGFGYTFGSGTRLTVV.